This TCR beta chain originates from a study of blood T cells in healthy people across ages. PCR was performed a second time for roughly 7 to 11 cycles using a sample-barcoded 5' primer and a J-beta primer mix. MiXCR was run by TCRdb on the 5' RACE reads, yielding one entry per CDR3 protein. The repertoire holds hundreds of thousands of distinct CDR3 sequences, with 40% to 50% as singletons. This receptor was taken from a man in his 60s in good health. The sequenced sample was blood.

This CDR3 reads CASSPADRANYGYTF. The CDR3 DNA reads TGTGCCAGCAGCCCTGCGGACCGAGCTAACTATGGCTACACCTTC. The rearrangement uses TRBV7-9 and TRBJ1-2; D gene unclear. This CDR3 is 15 amino acids long. Trimming left V 5 bases short and J 0 bases short, with 13 bases between. CDR1 and CDR2 from the germline V gene are SEHNR and FQNEAQ (reference sequence).